The clone carrying this TCR beta chain was observed at least ten times. These data belong to a study of early T cells in non-severe SARS-CoV-2 infection. The CDR3 totals 15 residues. With V trimmed by 4 bases and J by 0 bases, 7 bases remained unmatched. The germline V gene has CDR1 SQVTM and CDR2 ANQGSEA. TCRdb fed the 5' RACE reads into MiXCR, producing one record per CDR3 protein. The table includes nearly 45,000 distinct CDR3 sequences, under 14% detected once. This sequence originates from an adult who was a healthcare worker with PCR-confirmed SARS-CoV-2 infection or an uninfected control (not recorded which). The gene calls are TRBV29-1 and TRBJ2-3, with TRBD1 matching over 7 bases. Sequenced sample: whole blood. The CDR3: CSVAGGTASTDTQYF. CDR3 nucleotide sequence: TGCAGCGTTGCGGGTGGGACAGCTAGCACAGATACGCAGTATTTT.